Shown below are 23 T cell receptor beta chains from a single sample sequenced in a study of blood T cell repertoires in COVID-19. The assay was immunoSEQ multiplex PCR, and TCRdb's table has in-frame clones only and misses some. The sample has about 99,000 clones; about 90% are singletons. The sample consisted of peripheral blood. These receptors all come from a woman aged 55-70 years with acute or convalescent COVID-19.

This sequence joins TRBV11-1 and TRBJ2-2, with D maybe TRBD1 (6 bases). The CDR3 sequence is 14 residues long. Germline V gene data show CDR1 as SGHAT and CDR2 as FQDESV (reference sequence). V was shortened by 5 bases and J by 4 bases, with 11 bases between the two germline ends. The CDR3 region is CASSLNRATGELFF. As DNA, the CDR3 is TGTGCCAGCAGCCTAAACAGGGCCACCGGGGAGCTGTTTTTT.

This chain connects TRBV27 to TRBJ1-5; 9 nucleotides line up with TRBD1. The CDR3 runs 15 residues. V was pared by 3 bases and J by 4 bases, with 4 bases of the junction left unmatched. Per germline, CDR1 MNHEY and CDR2 SMNVEV (reference sequence). DNA for the CDR3: TGTGCCAGCAGTTTGGACAGGGGCACAAATCAGCCCCAGCATTTT. Its protein is CASSLDRGTNQPQHF.

The V and J genes are TRBV27 and TRBJ1-2; TRBD1 is a possible D gene (5 bases). Trimming removed 7 bases from V and 7 bases from J, with 13 bases in between. CDR1 is MNHEY, CDR2 SMNVEV, per germline (reference sequence). The CDR3 spans 12 residues. The CDR3 loop reads CASTWEGAGYTF. The DNA of the CDR3 is TGTGCCAGCACCTGGGAAGGGGCTGGCTACACCTTC.

This chain uses TRBV7-8 with TRBJ1-3; tentatively, D is TRBD1 (5 bases). The germline V gene has CDR1 SGHVS and CDR2 FQNEAQ. The CDR3 totals 15 residues. V dropped 5 bases and J dropped 0 bases, with 11 bases sitting between them. CDR3 protein: CASSLDTSSGNTIYF. In DNA, the CDR3 is TGTGCCAGCAGCCTGGACACGAGCTCTGGAAACACCATATATTTT.

The chain employs TRBV27 and TRBJ2-1; 9 bases align to TRBD2. Germline CDR1 MNHEY, CDR2 SMNVEV (reference sequence). With 5 bases clipped from V and 4 bases from J, the junction kept 6 bases outside the gene matches. CDR3 length equals 15 residues. The CDR3 is CASSPGLASYNEQFF. The DNA for the CDR3 is TGTGCCAGCAGTCCCGGACTAGCGTCTTACAATGAGCAGTTCTTC.

Remarks on this clone: This same CDR3 is encoded by further DNA sequences in the sample. The chain uses TRBV9 and TRBJ2-7; tentative D call: TRBD2 (6 bases). The CDR3 length is 12 residues. V was cut by 0 bases and J by 6 bases, with 7 bases left in between. Per the germline V gene, CDR1 is SGDLS and CDR2 is YYNGEE. The CDR3 sequence is CASSVVGGEQYF. The CDR3 bases are TGTGCCAGCAGCGTAGTGGGGGGCGAGCAGTACTTC.

This chain joins TRBV19 and TRBJ1-5; perhaps TRBD1 as D (6 bases). Trimming pared 8 bases from V and 9 bases from J, leaving 17 bases between. This CDR3 is 13 amino acids long. Germline CDR1 LNHDA, CDR2 SQIVND (reference sequence). Written as DNA, the CDR3 is TGTGCCAGTGGGGGTTCAGGGGCACCGCCCCAGCATTTT. It is translated as CASGGSGAPPQHF.

The V and J genes are TRBV5-1 and TRBJ2-3; a weak D match, TRBD1 (7 bases). CDR3 size: 13 residues. CDR1 is SGHRS and CDR2 is YFSETQ in the germline V gene. Between the trimmed V and J ends, which lost 5 bases and 6 bases, there was a span of 13 bases. As DNA, the CDR3 is TGCGCCAGCAGGGAGGGGGCACAGGATACGCAGTATTTT. Its translation: CASREGAQDTQYF. The whole variable domain, remainder taken from reference TRBV5-1 and TRBJ2-3, is KAGVTQTPRYLIKTRGQQVTLSCSPISGHRSVSWYQQTPGQGLQFLFEYFSETQRNKGNFPGRFSGRQFSNSRSEMNVSTLELGDSALYLCASREGAQDTQYFGPGTRLTVL.

This chain links TRBV14 with TRBJ2-5; TRBD1 agrees at 8 bases. The CDR3 sequence is 15 residues long. Germline V lookup: CDR1 SGHDN, CDR2 FVKESK. J lost 5 bases, V lost 5 bases, and 10 bases had no gene match. The chain's CDR3 is CASSGTGTGRETQYF. The CDR3, as DNA: TGTGCCAGCAGCGGAACCGGGACAGGCAGGGAGACCCAGTACTTC.

DNA for the CDR3: TGTGCCAGCAGCCCACCTATGACAGGGGGGAAGGGCTACACCTTC. It is translated as CASSPPMTGGKGYTF. V gene TRBV5-4 combines with J gene TRBJ1-2, with 9 nucleotides matching TRBD1. There are 15 residues in the CDR3. The germline V gene has CDR1 SGHNT and CDR2 YYREEE (reference sequence). V lost 4 bases and J lost 8; bases outside the gene matches: 12.

The chain links TRBV7-9 to TRBJ2-3, with D perhaps matching TRBD2 (5 bases). Trimming stripped 2 bases from V and 2 bases from J, with 11 bases between. Germline V gene lookup returns CDR1 SEHNR and CDR2 FQNEAQ (reference sequence). CDR3 length: 15 residues. This CDR3 is CASSLLGSVTDTQYF. CDR3 nucleotides: TGTGCCAGCAGCTTACTGGGGAGCGTCACAGATACGCAGTATTTT.

This rearrangement joins TRBV7-6 to TRBJ1-6; 8 nucleotides line up with TRBD1. CDR3 length: 16 amino acids. With 5 bases clipped from V and 5 bases from J, the junction kept 8 bases outside the gene matches. Germline CDR1 is SGHVS and CDR2 is FNYEAQ. The CDR3 loop is CASSPTGTGDNSPLHF. The CDR3 DNA is TGTGCCAGCAGCCCCACCGGGACAGGAGATAATTCACCCCTCCACTTT.

The rearrangement links TRBV18 to TRBJ2-7; 7 bases are a match to TRBD2. In germline, CDR1 is KGHSH, CDR2 LQKENI. The CDR3 runs 11 residues. CDR3 DNA: TGTGCGGGCGGGAGTTCCTACGAGCAGTACTTC. Amino acid sequence: CAGGSSYEQYF.

The chain couples TRBV4-1 to TRBJ1-2; no reliable D call. The CDR3 is made up of 15 amino acids. From germline, CDR1 is MGHRA and CDR2 YSYEKL. Deletions cut 0 bases from V and 3 bases from J, with 11 bases between. CDR3 bases: TGCGCCAGCAGCCAAGATCTGGGGAGCGACTATGGCTACACCTTC. Translating gives CASSQDLGSDYGYTF.

J is TRBJ1-2 and V is TRBV10-1; TRBD1 matches at 8 bases. Germline V gene data show CDR1 as WNHNN and CDR2 as SYGVQD (reference sequence). The CDR3 covers 15 residues. V lost 2 bases to trimming and J lost 6 bases; unmatched junction nucleotides: 8. This CDR3 reads CASSEARTGPHGYTF. In DNA form, the CDR3 reads TGCGCCAGCAGTGAGGCGAGGACAGGGCCGCATGGCTACACCTTC.

The rearrangement links TRBV27 to TRBJ2-3; TRBD2 is a possible D gene (7 bases). From germline, CDR1 is MNHEY and CDR2 SMNVEV (reference sequence). The V gene lost 6 bases and the J gene lost 5 bases, with 21 bases spanning the gap. The CDR3 is 16 amino acids. The CDR3 spells CASRGWGAGAGDTQYF. CDR3 in DNA: TGTGCCAGCAGAGGCTGGGGGGCGGGAGCGGGAGATACGCAGTATTTT.

The V call is TRBV6-5, the J call TRBJ2-7; D possibly corresponds to TRBD1 (5 bases). The CDR3 loop spans 11 amino acids. Trimming left V 6 bases short and J 5 bases short, with 8 bases between. Looked up from germline, CDR1 is MNHEY and CDR2 is SVGAGI. CDR3 DNA: TGTGCCAGCAGGACAGTCAACGAGCAGTACTTC. Translation: CASRTVNEQYF.

The rearrangement joins TRBV6-6 to TRBJ2-6; 7 positions match TRBD1. With 5 bases clipped from V and 0 bases from J, the junction kept 7 bases outside the gene matches. CDR1 is MNHNY, CDR2 SVGAGI, per germline (reference sequence). The CDR3 is made up of 17 amino acids. The CDR3 loop reads CASSPQTGNSGANVLTF. In DNA, the CDR3 is TGTGCCAGCAGTCCCCAGACAGGGAACTCTGGGGCCAACGTCCTGACTTTC.

The rearrangement links TRBV27 to TRBJ1-1; D possibly corresponds to TRBD1 (5 bases). In germline, CDR1 is MNHEY, CDR2 SMNVEV (reference sequence). CDR3 length: 13 residues. Trimming cost V 3 bases and J 6 bases, with 11 bases left between them. CDR3 bases: TGTGCCAGCAGTTTGAGACGGGGGGCTGAAGCTTTCTTT. As protein: CASSLRRGAEAFF.

The rearrangement joins TRBV11-2 to TRBJ2-6, with D possibly matching TRBD2 (6 bases). The V gene's germline CDR1 is SGHAT and CDR2 FQNNGV. The CDR3 runs to 14 residues. V shed 5 bases and J shed 9 bases, with 14 bases lying between them. CDR3 nucleotide sequence: TGTGCCAGCAGCCGGGACTCCCGGGGCAACGTCCTGACTTTC. Its protein is CASSRDSRGNVLTF. The full variable domain, its missing parts supplied by reference TRBV11-2 and TRBJ2-6, is EAGVAQSPRYKIIEKRQSVAFWCNPISGHATLYWYQQILGQGPKLLIQFQNNGVVDDSQLPKDRFSAERLKGVDSTLKIQPAKLEDSAVYLCASSRDSRGNVLTFGAGSRLTVL.

This clone is a singleton in its sample. This chain connects TRBV3-1 (or the pseudogene TRBV3-2) to TRBJ2-1; 8 bases are a match to TRBD2. Looked up from germline, CDR1 is LGHDT and CDR2 is YNNKEL (reference sequence). The CDR3 runs 16 residues. The ends lost 2 bases at V and 8 bases at J; junction bases unmatched: 11. The DNA of the CDR3 is TGTGCCAGCAGCCAACAAAGCGGGAGTCTCCGAGATGAGCAGTTCTTC. Translating gives CASSQQSGSLRDEQFF.

The chain couples TRBV5-1 to TRBJ1-4; D is unresolved. The CDR3 is made up of 14 amino acids. In germline, CDR1 is SGHRS, CDR2 YFSETQ. Deletions cut 1 base from V and 8 bases from J, with 12 bases between. CDR3 in DNA: TGCGCCAGCAGCTTGTCAGGAGGAGGAGAAAAACTGTTTTTT. It encodes CASSLSGGGEKLFF.

The V call is TRBV2, the J call TRBJ1-1; a possible D gene is TRBD1 (5 bases). The CDR3 extends over 14 amino acids. Germline lookup yields CDR1 SNHLY and CDR2 FYNNEI. With 1 base removed from V and 4 bases from J, the gap between germline ends came to 10 bases. The CDR3: CASSEGGLGTEAFF. The CDR3, as DNA: TGTGCCAGCAGTGAAGGGGGCCTAGGCACTGAAGCTTTCTTT. Full variable domain (outside the CDR3, taken from reference TRBV2 and TRBJ1-1): EPEVTQTPSHQVTQMGQEVILRCVPISNHLYFYWYRQILGQKVEFLVSFYNNEISEKSEIFDDQFSVERPDGSNFTLKIRSTKLEDSAMYFCASSEGGLGTEAFFGQGTRLTVV.